The source of this TCR beta chain is a study of T-cell memory formation after mild COVID-19. Study in general: The study found TCR clusters largely donor specific.

This CDR3 spans 14 amino acids. V lost 5 bases to trimming and J lost 0 bases, with 10 bases between them. 5'RACE with constant-segment primers yielded barcoded, UMI-tagged TCR alpha and TCR beta cDNA libraries. MiXCR, applied by TCRdb to the 5' RACE reads, yields one record per CDR3 protein. This table has about 560,000 distinct CDR3 sequences, around 16% appearing once. The study's findings and limits: Of the contracting clones, CD4+ ones lay mainly in CM and EM, and CD8+ ones in EMRA. Memory sampled before infection contained some responding clones, suggesting cross-reactive memory joined.

There are a few counts of this clonotype. Its matching antigen is unknown. The receptor's source is an adult woman who had mild COVID-19 (a few samples of this study predate the infection). Cell type and time point are not known. This chain links TRBV12-3 or TRBV12-4 with TRBJ1-1; unclear D gene. Input material: PBMCs or a T cell subset sorted from them (not recorded which). The CDR3 protein is CASSPSSLNTEAFF. The CDR3 bases are TGTGCCAGCAGTCCGTCTAGCTTGAACACTGAAGCTTTCTTT.